This T cell receptor (beta chain) was sequenced during a study of control samples from healthy donors and cancer patients. TCRdb keeps only in-frame clones here, not all; method: immunoSEQ multiplex PCR. The sample shows 120,000 or so clones, just over 90% of them seen only once. The sample consisted of PBMCs. The origin of this receptor is a man aged 50 to 60 with head and neck cancer.

The CDR3 is CASSPTGQPNSPLHF. CDR3 bases: TGTGCCAGCTCACCAACCGGACAGCCTAATTCACCCCTCCACTTT. The chain carries TRBV18 and TRBJ1-6; TRBD1 might be the D (6 bases). V was trimmed by 2 bases and J by 6 bases, leaving 11 bases between them. Germline V gene lookup returns CDR1 KGHSH and CDR2 LQKENI. This CDR3 region has 15 residues.